A selection of T cell receptor beta chains follows, all from one sample in a study of cytomegalovirus exposure and HLA in healthy donors. Measured with immunoSEQ multiplex PCR; TCRdb has only the in-frame clones, and not every one. The table lists some 180,000 clones, approximately 73% of them singletons. Material for sequencing was PBMCs. All receptors come from a woman in her twenties or thirties in good health and CMV-seropositive. Each CDR3 is given with its conserved first and last residue. The D gene is left open where the match is weak. The size entry is marked missing in some rows and otherwise reads once, few, many or a size class.

clone_size j_call d_call v_call cdr3_aa cdr3_nt
few TRBJ2-7 . TRBV27 CASSNGQLFPYEQYF TGTGCCAGCAGTAACGGACAGCTTTTTCCCTACGAGCAGTACTTC
once TRBJ2-3 . TRBV7-8 CASSFSGPTPTDTQYF TGTGCCAGCAGCTTCTCTGGGCCCACCCCCACAGATACGCAGTATTTT
. TRBJ2-7 . TRBV6-1 CASSEGPFRGSYEQYF TGTGCCAGCAGTGAAGGTCCGTTTCGGGGATCCTACGAGCAGTACTTC
. TRBJ2-7 TRBD1 TRBV7-2 CASSLRAGGPLREQYF TGTGCCAGCAGCTTAAGGGCAGGGGGCCCCCTAAGGGAGCAGTACTTC
. TRBJ2-7 . TRBV4-2 CASSQDPGGNIYEQYF TGTGCCAGCAGCCAGGACCCAGGGGGGAATATCTACGAGCAGTACTTC
. TRBJ1-4 . TRBV7-2 CASSLARTTGEKLFF TGTGCCAGCAGCTTAGCGCGGACGACGGGGGAAAAACTGTTTTTT
. TRBJ1-6 . TRBV19 CASSKEGGNSPLHF TGTGCCAGTAGTAAGGAAGGAGGGAACTCACCCCTCCACTTT
. TRBJ1-5 . TRBV30 CAWSASRGSDSNQPQHF TGTGCCTGGAGTGCGTCCAGGGGCTCCGATAGCAATCAGCCCCAGCATTTT
few TRBJ2-7 . TRBV6-5 CASGVGGLYEQYF TGTGCCAGCGGGGTAGGGGGTCTCTACGAGCAGTACTTC
. TRBJ1-4 TRBD1 TRBV14 CASSPRTGGEKLFF TGTGCCAGCAGCCCACGGACAGGGGGAGAAAAACTGTTTTTT
. TRBJ2-7 . TRBV23-1 CASNPSQDPYSGEQYF TGCGCCAGCAATCCGTCACAGGATCCCTACTCAGGCGAGCAGTACTTC
few TRBJ2-1 TRBD1 TRBV4-3 CASSQDSRGTGPYNEQFF TGCGCCAGCAGCCAAGATTCTAGAGGGACAGGGCCCTACAATGAGCAGTTCTTC
. TRBJ1-1 TRBD1 TRBV11-3 CASSRGQREAFF TGTGCCAGCAGCCGGGGACAGCGTGAAGCTTTCTTT
. TRBJ2-1 . TRBV7-7 CASSTGGDNEQFF TGTGCCAGCAGCACCGGGGGTGACAATGAGCAGTTCTTC
. TRBJ1-2 . TRBV19 CASGLGASRGYTF TGTGCCAGTGGGCTGGGGGCGAGTCGTGGCTACACCTTC
. TRBJ2-2 . TRBV2 CASSEDIMQLTTGTGELFF TGTGCCAGCAGTGAGGATATAATGCAGCTGACTACGGGCACCGGGGAGCTGTTTTTT
. TRBJ2-6 TRBD2 TRBV10-3 CAISAPGLAGPAGANVLTF TGTGCCATCAGTGCACCCGGACTAGCGGGTCCCGCCGGGGCCAACGTCCTGACTTTC
. TRBJ2-7 . TRBV11-2 CASSHLARLGSSYEQYF TGTGCCAGCAGCCATCTGGCCCGACTGGGTAGCTCCTACGAGCAGTACTTC
. TRBJ2-7 . TRBV5-4 CASSTRGQGNEQYF TGTGCCAGCAGCACACGTGGGCAGGGAAACGAGCAGTACTTC
. TRBJ2-7 . TRBV15 CAASSDRSSYEQYF TGTGCCGCCAGCTCAGACAGGAGCTCCTACGAGCAGTACTTC
. TRBJ2-5 TRBD1 TRBV5-6 CASSPIDRAGKETQYF TGTGCCAGCAGCCCAATTGACAGGGCTGGTAAAGAGACCCAGTACTTC
. TRBJ1-4 . TRBV14 CASSPDGLDSPKLFF TGTGCCAGCAGCCCTGACGGACTGGACAGCCCTAAACTGTTTTTT
. TRBJ1-1 . TRBV4-1 CASSEVRALNTEAFF TGCGCCAGCAGCGAAGTCAGGGCTCTGAACACTGAAGCTTTCTTT
few TRBJ2-3 . TRBV2 CASSYNPRGWDTQYF TGTGCCAGCAGTTATAACCCCAGGGGCTGGGATACGCAGTATTTT
. TRBJ2-3 TRBD1 TRBV11-2 CASSPDRGSDTQYF TGTGCCAGCAGCCCGGACAGGGGTTCAGATACGCAGTATTTT
. TRBJ2-1 TRBD2 TRBV9 CASSHPIAGGREQFF TGTGCCAGCAGCCACCCTATAGCGGGGGGGCGAGAGCAGTTCTTC